The T cell receptor (beta chain) under discussion was sequenced for a study of blood T cell repertoires in COVID-19. Overall study: From the United States, Italy and Spain came samples of acute and convalescent COVID-19. PBMCs, B-cell-depleted T cells, or T cells provided the cDNA or gDNA that made up the material.

CDR3 length equals 15 residues. CDR1 and CDR2 (germline): MGHRA, YSYEKL. The V gene lost 4 bases and the J gene lost 7 bases, with 16 bases spanning the gap. Per the original data handling: The assay estimated nucleated cells by amplifying reference gene primers. Only in-frame clones appear in the TCRdb table, and some are missing; sequencing was by immunoSEQ multiplex PCR. V, J and clone size are taken as reported in that table, and D and trimming were inferred from the DNA itself. Of roughly 300,000 clones listed, more than 75% were seen once; the top ten hold 1.5% to 2%. Sequenced input: peripheral blood. The V call is TRBV4-1, the J call TRBJ1-4; tentatively, D is TRBD1 (5 bases). The receptor comes from a woman in her forties or fifties with acute or convalescent COVID-19. CDR3 bases: TGCGCCAGCAGCCGAATCCGGGACTTTAGTGAAAAACTGTTTTTT. As protein: CASSRIRDFSEKLFF.